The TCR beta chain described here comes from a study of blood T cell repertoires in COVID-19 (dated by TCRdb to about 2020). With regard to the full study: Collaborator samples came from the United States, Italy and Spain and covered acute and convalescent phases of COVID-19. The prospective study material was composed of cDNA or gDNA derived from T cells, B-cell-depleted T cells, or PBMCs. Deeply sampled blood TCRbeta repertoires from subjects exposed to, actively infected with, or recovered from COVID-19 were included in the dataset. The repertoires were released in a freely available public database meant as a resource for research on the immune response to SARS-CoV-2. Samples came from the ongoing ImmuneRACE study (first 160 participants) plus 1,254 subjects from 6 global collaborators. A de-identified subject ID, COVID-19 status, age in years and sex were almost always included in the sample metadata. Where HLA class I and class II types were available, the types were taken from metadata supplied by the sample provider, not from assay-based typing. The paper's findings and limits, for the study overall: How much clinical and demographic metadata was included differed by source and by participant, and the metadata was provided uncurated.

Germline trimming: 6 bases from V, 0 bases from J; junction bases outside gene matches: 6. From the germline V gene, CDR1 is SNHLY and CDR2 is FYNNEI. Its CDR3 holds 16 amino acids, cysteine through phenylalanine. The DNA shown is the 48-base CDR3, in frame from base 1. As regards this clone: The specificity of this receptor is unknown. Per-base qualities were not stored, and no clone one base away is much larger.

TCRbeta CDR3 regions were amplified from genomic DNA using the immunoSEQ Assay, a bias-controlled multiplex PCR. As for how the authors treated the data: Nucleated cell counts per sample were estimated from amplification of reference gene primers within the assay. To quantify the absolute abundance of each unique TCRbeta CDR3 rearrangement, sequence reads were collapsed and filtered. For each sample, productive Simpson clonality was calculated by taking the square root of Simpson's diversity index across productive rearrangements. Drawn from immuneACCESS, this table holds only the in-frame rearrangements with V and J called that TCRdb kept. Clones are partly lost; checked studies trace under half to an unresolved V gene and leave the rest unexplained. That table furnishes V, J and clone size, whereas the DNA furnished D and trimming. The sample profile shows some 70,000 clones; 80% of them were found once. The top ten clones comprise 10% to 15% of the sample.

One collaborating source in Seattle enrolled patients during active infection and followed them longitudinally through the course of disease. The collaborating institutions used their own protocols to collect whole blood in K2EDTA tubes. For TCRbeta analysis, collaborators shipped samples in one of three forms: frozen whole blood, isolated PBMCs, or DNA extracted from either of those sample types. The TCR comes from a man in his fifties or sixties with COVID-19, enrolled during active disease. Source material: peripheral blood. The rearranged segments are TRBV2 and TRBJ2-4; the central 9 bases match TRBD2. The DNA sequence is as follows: TGTGCCAGCAGGGGACTAGCCGACATAGCCAAAAACATTCAGTACTTC. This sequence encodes CASRGLADIAKNIQYF. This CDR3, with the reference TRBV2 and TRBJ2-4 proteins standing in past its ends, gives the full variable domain EPEVTQTPSHQVTQMGQEVILRCVPISNHLYFYWYRQILGQKVEFLVSFYNNEISEKSEIFDDQFSVERPDGSNFTLKIRSTKLEDSAMYFCASRGLADIAKNIQYFGAGTRLSVL.